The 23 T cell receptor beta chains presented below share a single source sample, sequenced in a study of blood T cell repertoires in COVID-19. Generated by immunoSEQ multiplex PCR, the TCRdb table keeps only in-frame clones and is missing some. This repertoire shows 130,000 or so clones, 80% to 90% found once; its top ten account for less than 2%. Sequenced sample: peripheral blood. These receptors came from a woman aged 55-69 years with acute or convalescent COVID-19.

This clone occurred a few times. The CDR3 DNA is TGTGCCAGCAGCTTAAACAGGGCCACTGGGGATGGCTACACCTTC. It encodes CASSLNRATGDGYTF. The chain links TRBV11-1 to TRBJ1-2; possible D gene TRBD1, 6 bases. Trimming shortened V by 2 bases and J by 6 bases, and 16 bases separated the two germline ends. Germline values: CDR1 SGHAT, CDR2 FQDESV (reference sequence). This CDR3 is 15 amino acids long.

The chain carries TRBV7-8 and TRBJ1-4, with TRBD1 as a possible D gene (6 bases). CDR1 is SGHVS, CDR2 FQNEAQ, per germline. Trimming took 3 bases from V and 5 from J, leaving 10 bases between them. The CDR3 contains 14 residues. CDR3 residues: CASSFGQGNEKLFF. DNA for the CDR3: TGTGCCAGCAGCTTCGGGCAGGGGAATGAAAAACTGTTTTTT.

CDR3 nucleotide sequence: TGTGCCAGCAGTGAAGGGACAGATGGGTACGAGCAGTACTTC. Its translation is CASSEGTDGYEQYF. The chain carries TRBV2 and TRBJ2-7; maybe TRBD1 (6 bases). The CDR3 totals 14 residues. Germline lookup yields CDR1 SNHLY and CDR2 FYNNEI. V lost 1 base, J lost 4 bases, and 11 bases lay in between.

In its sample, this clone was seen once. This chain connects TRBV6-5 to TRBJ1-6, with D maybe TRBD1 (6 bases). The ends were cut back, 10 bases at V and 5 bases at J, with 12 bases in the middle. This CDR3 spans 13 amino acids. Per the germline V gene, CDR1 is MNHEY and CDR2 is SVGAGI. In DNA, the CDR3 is TGTGCCACGGTAAGACAGGATAATTCACCCCTCCACTTT. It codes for CATVRQDNSPLHF.

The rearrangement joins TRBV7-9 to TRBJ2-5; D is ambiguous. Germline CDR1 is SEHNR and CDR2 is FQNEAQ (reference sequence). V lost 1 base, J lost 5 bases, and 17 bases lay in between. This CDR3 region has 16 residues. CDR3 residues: CASSLGRKVSWETQYF. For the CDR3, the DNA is TGTGCCAGCAGCTTAGGCAGGAAGGTGTCTTGGGAGACCCAGTACTTC.

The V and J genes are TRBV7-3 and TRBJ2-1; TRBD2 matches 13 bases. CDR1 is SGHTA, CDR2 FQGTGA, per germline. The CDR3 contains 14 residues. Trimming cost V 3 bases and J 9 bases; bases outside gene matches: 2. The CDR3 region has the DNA TGTGCCAGCAGCTTTAGGACTAGCGGGGGTGAGCAGTTCTTC. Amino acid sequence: CASSFRTSGGEQFF.

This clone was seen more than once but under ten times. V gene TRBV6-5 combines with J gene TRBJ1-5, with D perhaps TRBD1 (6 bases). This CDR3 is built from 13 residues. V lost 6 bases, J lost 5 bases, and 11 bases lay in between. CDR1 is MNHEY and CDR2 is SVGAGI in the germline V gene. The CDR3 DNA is TGTGCCAGCAGAGGACAGCGCTATCAGCCCCAGCATTTT. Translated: CASRGQRYQPQHF.

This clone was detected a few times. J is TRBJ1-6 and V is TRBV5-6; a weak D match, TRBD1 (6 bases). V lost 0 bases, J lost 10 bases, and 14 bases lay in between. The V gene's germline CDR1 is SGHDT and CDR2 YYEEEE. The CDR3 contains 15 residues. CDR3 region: CASSLGQGFGSPLHF. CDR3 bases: TGTGCCAGCAGCTTGGGCCAGGGGTTTGGCTCACCCCTCCACTTT.

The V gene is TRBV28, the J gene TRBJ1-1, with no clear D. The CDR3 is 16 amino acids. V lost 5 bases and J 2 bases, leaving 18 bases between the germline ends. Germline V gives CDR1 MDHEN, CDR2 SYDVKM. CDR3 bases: TGTGCCAGCAGTGAGAGGAGCGGTAGGAGAAACACTGAAGCTTTCTTT. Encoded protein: CASSERSGRRNTEAFF.

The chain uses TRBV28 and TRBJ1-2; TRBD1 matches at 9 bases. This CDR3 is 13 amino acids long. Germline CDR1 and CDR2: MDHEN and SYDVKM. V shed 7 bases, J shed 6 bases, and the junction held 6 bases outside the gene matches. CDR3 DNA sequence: TGTGCCAGCATTATACAGGGGGCGAATGGCTACACCTTC. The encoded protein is CASIIQGANGYTF.

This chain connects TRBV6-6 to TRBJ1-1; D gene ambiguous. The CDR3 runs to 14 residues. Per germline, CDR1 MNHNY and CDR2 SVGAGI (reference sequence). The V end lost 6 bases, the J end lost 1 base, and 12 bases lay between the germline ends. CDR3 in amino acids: CASRHPGENTEAFF. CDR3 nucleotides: TGTGCCAGCAGACACCCGGGAGAGAACACTGAAGCTTTCTTT.

For the CDR3, the DNA is TGTGCCGGACAGATTAGCAATCAGCCCCAGCATTTT. Amino acids: CAGQISNQPQHF. The V gene is TRBV30, the J gene TRBJ1-5; a weak D match, TRBD1 (6 bases). Germline CDR1 GTSNPN, CDR2 SVGIG (reference sequence). The CDR3 runs to 12 residues. Trimming pared 8 bases from V and 0 bases from J, leaving 8 bases between.

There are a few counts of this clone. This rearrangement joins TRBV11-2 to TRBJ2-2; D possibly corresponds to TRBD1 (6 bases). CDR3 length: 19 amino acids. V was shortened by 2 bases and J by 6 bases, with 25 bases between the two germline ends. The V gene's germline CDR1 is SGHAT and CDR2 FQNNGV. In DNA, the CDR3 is TGTGCCAGCAGCTTAAGGCACGGGGTTCAGGGGTTGGTTGCCGGGGAGCTGTTTTTT. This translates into CASSLRHGVQGLVAGELFF.

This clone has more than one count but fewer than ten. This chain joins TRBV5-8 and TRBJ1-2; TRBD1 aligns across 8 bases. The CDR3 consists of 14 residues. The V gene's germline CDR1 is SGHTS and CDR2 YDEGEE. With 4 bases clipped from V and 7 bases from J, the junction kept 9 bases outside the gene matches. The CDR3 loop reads CASSAGQGRTGYTF. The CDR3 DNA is TGTGCCAGCAGCGCCGGACAGGGCAGGACTGGCTACACCTTC.

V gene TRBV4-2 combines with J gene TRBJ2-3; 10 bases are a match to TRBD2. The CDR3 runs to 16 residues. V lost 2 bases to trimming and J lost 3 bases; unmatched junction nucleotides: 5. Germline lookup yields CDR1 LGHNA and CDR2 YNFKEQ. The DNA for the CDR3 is TGTGCCAGCAGCCAAAGAGTAGCGGGGGGTACAGATACGCAGTATTTT. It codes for CASSQRVAGGTDTQYF.

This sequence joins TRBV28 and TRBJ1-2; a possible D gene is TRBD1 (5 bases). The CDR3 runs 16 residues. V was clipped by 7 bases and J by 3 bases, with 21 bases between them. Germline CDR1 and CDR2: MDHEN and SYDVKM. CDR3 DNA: TGTGCCAGCACCCTTAACCCCCGACAGCTCCACTATGGCTACACCTTC. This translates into CASTLNPRQLHYGYTF.

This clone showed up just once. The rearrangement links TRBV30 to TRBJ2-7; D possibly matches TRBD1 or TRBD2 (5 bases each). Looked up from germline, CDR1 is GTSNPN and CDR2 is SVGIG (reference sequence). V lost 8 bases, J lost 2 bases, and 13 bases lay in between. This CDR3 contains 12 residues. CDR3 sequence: CAGTTEAYEQYF. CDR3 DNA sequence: TGTGCCGGGACGACAGAGGCCTACGAGCAGTACTTC.

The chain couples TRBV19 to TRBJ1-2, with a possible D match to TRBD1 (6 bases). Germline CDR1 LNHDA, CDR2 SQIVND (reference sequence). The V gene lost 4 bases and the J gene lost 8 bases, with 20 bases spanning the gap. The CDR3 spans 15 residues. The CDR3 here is CASSTGLQGGDGYTF. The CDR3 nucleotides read TGTGCCAGTAGTACCGGGCTACAGGGAGGGGACGGCTACACCTTC.

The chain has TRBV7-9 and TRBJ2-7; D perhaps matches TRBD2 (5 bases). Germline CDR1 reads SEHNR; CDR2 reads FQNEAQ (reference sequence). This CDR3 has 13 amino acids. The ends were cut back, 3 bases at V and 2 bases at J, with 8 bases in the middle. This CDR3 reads CASSFRGTYEQYF. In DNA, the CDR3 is TGTGCCAGCAGCTTTCGGGGAACCTACGAGCAGTACTTC.

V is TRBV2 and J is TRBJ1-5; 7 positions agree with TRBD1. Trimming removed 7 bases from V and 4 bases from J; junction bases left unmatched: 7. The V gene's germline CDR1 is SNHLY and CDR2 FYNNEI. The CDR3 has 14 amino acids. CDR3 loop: CASNRVQGNQPQHF. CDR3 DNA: TGTGCCAGCAACAGGGTACAGGGGAATCAGCCCCAGCATTTT.

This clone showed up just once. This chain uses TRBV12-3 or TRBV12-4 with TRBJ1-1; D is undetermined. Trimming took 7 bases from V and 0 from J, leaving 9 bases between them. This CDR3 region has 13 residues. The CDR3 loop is CASTGEVNTEAFF. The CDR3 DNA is TGTGCCAGCACCGGGGAGGTGAACACTGAAGCTTTCTTT.

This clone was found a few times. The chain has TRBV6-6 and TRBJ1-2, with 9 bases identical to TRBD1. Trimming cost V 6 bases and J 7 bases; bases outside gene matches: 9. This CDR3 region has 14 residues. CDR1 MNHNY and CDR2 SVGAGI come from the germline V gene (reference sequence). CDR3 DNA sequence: TGTGCCAGCAGGCGTCTAACAGGGGGCGGTGGCTACACCTTC. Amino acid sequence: CASRRLTGGGGYTF.

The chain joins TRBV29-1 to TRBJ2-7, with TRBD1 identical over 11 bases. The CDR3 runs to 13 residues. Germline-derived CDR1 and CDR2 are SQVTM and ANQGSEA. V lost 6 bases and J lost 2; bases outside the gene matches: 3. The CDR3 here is CSVADRGPYEQYF. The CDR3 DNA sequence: TGCAGCGTGGCGGACAGGGGGCCCTACGAGCAGTACTTC.